This T cell receptor beta chain originates from a study of Graves' ophthalmopathy and Graves' hyperthyroidism. This clonotype was seen many times. Transcripts of RNA were the source for amplifying TCR beta CDR3 regions. The workflow started with a first-round RT-PCR run with HTBI primers and then moved on to a second-round multiplex PCR. MiXCR was run by TCRdb on the multiplex PCR reads, yielding one entry per CDR3 protein. The sample yields 300,000 or so distinct CDR3 sequences, about 17% seen once. The CDR3 runs to 15 residues. Trimming left V 4 bases short and J 4 bases short, with 16 bases between. CDR1 is SGHAT and CDR2 is FQNNGV in the germline V gene.

The rearrangement joins TRBV11-2 to TRBJ2-5; TRBD2 might be the D (6 bases). The clonotype was recovered from an adult man with Graves' ophthalmopathy. Material for sequencing was peripheral blood. CDR3 loop: CASSSAGSRGETQYF. CDR3 nucleotides: TGTGCCAGCAGCTCAGCGGGCTCCCGGGGAGAGACCCAGTACTTC.